This TCR beta chain was recovered during a study of cytomegalovirus exposure and HLA in healthy donors. Germline V gene sequence: CDR1 SNHLY, CDR2 FYNNEI. The CDR3 sequence is 11 residues long. V lost 7 bases and J 9 bases, leaving 12 bases between the germline ends. Findings and caveats of the study: The classifier reportedly diagnosed cytomegalovirus status with high specificity and sensitivity.

A remark on this clone: Its specificity is not known.

The repertoire was sequenced with immunoSEQ multiplex PCR; TCRdb's copy has only in-frame clones and lacks some. The sample holds 150,000 to 200,000 clones, over 80% seen once. The V call is TRBV2, the J call TRBJ1-2; TRBD1 might be the D (5 bases). The sequencing input was PBMCs. This TCR was sampled from a man younger than 40 in good health and CMV-seropositive. CDR3 bases: TGTGCCAGCATGCAGGGTGACCGCTACACCTTC. Translating it yields CASMQGDRYTF.